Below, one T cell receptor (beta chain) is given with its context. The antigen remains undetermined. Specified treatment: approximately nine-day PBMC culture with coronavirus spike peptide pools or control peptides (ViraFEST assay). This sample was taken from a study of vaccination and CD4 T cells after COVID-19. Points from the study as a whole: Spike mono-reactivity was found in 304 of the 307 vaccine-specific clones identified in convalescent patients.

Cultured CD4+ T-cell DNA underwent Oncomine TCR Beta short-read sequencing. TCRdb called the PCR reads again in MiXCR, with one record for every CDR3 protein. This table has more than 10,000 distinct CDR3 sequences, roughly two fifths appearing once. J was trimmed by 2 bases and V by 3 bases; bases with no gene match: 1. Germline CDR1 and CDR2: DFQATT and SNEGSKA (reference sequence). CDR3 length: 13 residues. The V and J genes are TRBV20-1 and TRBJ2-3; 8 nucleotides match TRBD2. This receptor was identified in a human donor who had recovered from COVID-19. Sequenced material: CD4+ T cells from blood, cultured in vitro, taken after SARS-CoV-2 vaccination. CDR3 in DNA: TGCAGTGCTAGCGGGGGGGCCACAGATACGCAGTATTTT. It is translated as CSASGGATDTQYF.